What follows describes a single T cell receptor (beta chain). Its antigen is as yet unknown. Germline CDR1 is DFQATT and CDR2 is SNEGSKA (reference sequence). The CDR3 sequence is 12 residues long. The germline V and J ends were trimmed by 2 bases and 5 bases, with 7 bases remaining between them. The data are from a study of blood T cells in healthy people across ages. PCR was performed a second time for about 7 to 12 cycles using a sample-barcoded 5' primer and a J-beta primer mix. TCRdb re-called the 5' RACE reads with MiXCR, one entry per CDR3 protein. Of about 970,000 distinct CDR3 sequences detected, 45% to 60% appear once; the ten largest clones hold over 20%. The study, taken as a whole, reports: Comparison with aged donors showed that long-lived donors had more naive CD4+ cells and higher diversity. Possibly confounding the expanded clonotype changes was the fact that donor CMV status was unknown.

This TCR derives from a woman in her sixties or seventies in good health. The J gene is TRBJ1-5, the V gene TRBV20-1, with D maybe TRBD1 (5 bases). Sequenced: blood. The chain's CDR3 is CSARQGHQPQHF. The CDR3 DNA follows: TGCAGTGCTAGACAGGGCCATCAGCCCCAGCATTTT.